This entry is about one T cell receptor (beta chain). Germline assignment: CDR1 MDHEN and CDR2 SYDVKM. Deletions cut 4 bases from V and 0 bases from J, with 14 bases between. The CDR3 sequence is 16 residues long. This specimen comes from a study of radiotherapy plus CTLA-4 blockade in lung cancer. Produced via immunoSEQ multiplex PCR; TCRdb's table is partial and in-frame only. The sample has approximately 25,000 clones; approximately 70% are singletons. This chain links TRBV28 with TRBJ2-3; the D gene could be TRBD1 or TRBD2 (7 bases each). The receptor was isolated from a human donor with non-small cell lung cancer who had stable disease on radiotherapy plus ipilimumab. The source was peripheral blood, collected from a patient treated with radiotherapy plus ipilimumab. CDR3 protein: CASSSPGGQSTDTQYF. DNA of the CDR3: TGTGCCAGCAGTTCCCCGGGGGGACAGAGCACAGATACGCAGTATTTT.